This entry describes one TCR beta chain. The data derive from a study of blood T cell repertoires in COVID-19. Generated by immunoSEQ multiplex PCR, the TCRdb table keeps only in-frame clones and is missing some. This table has 110,000 or so clones, roughly 85% appearing once. V lost 0 bases to trimming and J lost 5 bases; unmatched junction nucleotides: 4. This CDR3 is built from 16 residues. The V gene's germline CDR1 is LNHDA and CDR2 SQIVND (reference sequence). Those enrolled in Seattle joined during active infection and were followed longitudinally afterward. This clonotype was obtained from a woman aged 55-70 years with COVID-19, enrolled during active disease. The chain links TRBV19 to TRBJ1-6, with 7 bases lining up with TRBD1. Sequences were obtained from peripheral blood. Here the CDR3 reads CASSIDGGTDNSPLHF. The CDR3 DNA is TGTGCCAGTAGTATAGATGGGGGGACAGATAATTCACCCCTCCACTTT. The complete variable domain, with remaining parts taken from reference TRBV19 and TRBJ1-6, reads DGGITQSPKYLFRKEGQNVTLSCEQNLNHDAMYWYRQDPGQGLRLIYYSQIVNDFQKGDIAEGYSVSREKKESFPLTVTSAQKNPTAFYLCASSIDGGTDNSPLHFGNGTRLTVT.